These T cell receptor beta chains were read from a single sample in a study of shared clonotypes between healthy human individuals. Sequencing was performed with immunoSEQ multiplex PCR; in TCRdb, only in-frame clones are kept and a portion is missing. This table holds around 88,000 clones, approximately 61% found once. Material for sequencing was memory CD8+ T cells sorted from blood. Every receptor here comes from a man under 40 in good health. CDR3s include the opening cysteine and the closing phenylalanine or tryptophan. The order of the fields is J gene, V gene, CDR3 protein.

TRBJ1-2 | TRBV7-9 | CASKNRDYGYTF
TRBJ1-2 | TRBV7-3 | CASAPTFGYGYTF
TRBJ2-5 | TRBV27 | CASSFQTGWQTQYF
TRBJ1-4 | TRBV19 | CASSPTSAGTGEKLFF
TRBJ2-7 | TRBV27 | CASSIQGGSYEQYF
TRBJ2-2 | TRBV4-1 | CASSQRFGTSLANTGELFF
TRBJ2-1 | TRBV27 | CASTGGRNEQFF
TRBJ2-1 | TRBV7-3 | CASSSDGTGTYNEQFF
TRBJ2-2 | TRBV7-8 | CASSNHGELFF
TRBJ2-7 | TRBV23-1 | CAALGRDTSYEQYF
TRBJ1-5 | TRBV7-9 | CASSPPGGNQPQHF
TRBJ2-2 | TRBV9 | CASSVGGTSSTGELFF
TRBJ1-1 | TRBV9 | CASSVGERGRDTEAFF
TRBJ2-5 | TRBV27 | CASSLYYRGMETQYF
TRBJ1-1 | TRBV19 | CASSRTSPQGNRPIAEAFF
NA | TRBV28 | CASSYSYEQYF
TRBJ1-5 | TRBV27 | CASSLGRYQPQHF
TRBJ2-6 | TRBV7-8 | CASSLRPSGVNVLTF
TRBJ2-1 | TRBV9 | CASSAGTGGGDEQFF
TRBJ2-7 | TRBV6-1 | CASSPPDYEQYF
TRBJ2-4 | TRBV5-3 | CARSFPFSGIAKNIQYF
TRBJ2-3 | TRBV28 | CASSPPGTSTDTQYF
TRBJ2-7 | TRBV29-1 | CSVEEAGTGSSYEQYF
TRBJ2-7 | TRBV18 | CASSLPGTKAYEQYF
TRBJ2-3 | TRBV7-9 | CASSSRSVSFDTQYF
TRBJ2-2 | TRBV14 | CASSPTSIFTGELFF
TRBJ2-1 | TRBV4-1 | CASSHRVAGGPNEQFF